The clone carrying this T cell receptor (beta chain) came up many times. Its antigen is unidentified. Regions amplified from RNA transcripts were the TCR beta CDR3 regions. The TCR CDR3 was amplified in a first-round RT-PCR using the HTBI primer set. MiXCR, applied by TCRdb to the multiplex PCR reads, yields one record per CDR3 protein. This repertoire shows 300,000 to 350,000 distinct CDR3 sequences, 15% to 20% found once; its top ten account for roughly 16%. The data were obtained in a study of T cells in Graves' hyperthyroidism and ophthalmopathy. The study excluded patients with uncontrolled infection, other autoimmune disease, pregnancy or lactation. Whole-study findings and limits: Researchers found most expanded thyroid clonotypes above 0.001 in blood as well. Model-based prediction identified ophthalmopathy a median 6.5 months prior to its onset. Using 13 V-J features, a model discriminated ophthalmopathy from stable hyperthyroidism.

CDR3 size: 17 residues. The V end lost 5 bases, the J end lost 1 base, and 20 bases lay between the germline ends. From germline, CDR1 is ENHRY and CDR2 SYGVKD. This clonotype was obtained from a woman in her 40s with Graves' ophthalmopathy. The rearrangement uses TRBV10-3 and TRBJ1-1; the D gene is possibly TRBD1 (5 bases). The sequenced sample consisted of blood. CDR3 region: CAISPAGGSEGNTEAFF. Here the CDR3 DNA reads TGTGCCATCAGTCCCGCCGGGGGATCCGAGGGGAACACTGAAGCTTTCTTT.